A selection of T cell receptor beta chains follows, all from one sample in a study of PD-1 blockade in classical Hodgkin lymphoma. The data were produced by immunoSEQ multiplex PCR, yet TCRdb's version contains in-frame clones alone and is incomplete. The table lists roughly 20,000 clones, approximately 84% of them singletons, with 7.3% in the top ten. The source material was CD8+ T cells from blood, sampled before the fourth cycle of nivolumab. These receptors all come from a human donor with classical Hodgkin lymphoma. CDR3s include the opening cysteine and the closing phenylalanine or tryptophan. A D gene is named only where the DNA matches it firmly. Where a row states a size, it is once, few, many or the class of an expanded clone; other rows omit it.

NA NA TRBJ2-7 TRBV27 CASSSLYEQYF TGTGCCAGCAGCTCCCTTTACGAGCAGTACTTC
NA NA TRBJ2-7 TRBV5-6 CASSLGQGRNEQYF TGTGCCAGCAGCTTGGGGCAGGGCAGGAACGAGCAGTACTTC
once NA TRBJ2-1 TRBV7-9 CASSTSRVNEQFF TGTGCCAGCAGTACTTCCAGGGTCAATGAGCAGTTCTTC
NA NA TRBJ1-1 TRBV27 CASSLTGNTEAFF TGTGCCAGCAGTTTAACAGGGAACACTGAAGCTTTCTTT
NA NA TRBJ1-1 TRBV7-9 CASGLVGAFF TGTGCCAGCGGACTGGTTGGAGCTTTCTTT
NA NA TRBJ2-1 TRBV11-3 CASSLAGVGGSSYNEQFF TGTGCCAGCAGCTTGGCAGGGGTCGGGGGGAGCTCCTACAATGAGCAGTTCTTC
NA TRBD1 TRBJ1-1 TRBV30 CAWKRDRYEAFF TGTGCCTGGAAAAGGGACAGATATGAAGCTTTCTTT
NA NA TRBJ2-7 TRBV10-3 CAITEGGVYEQYF TGTGCCATCACCGAGGGGGGTGTCTACGAGCAGTACTTC
NA TRBD1 TRBJ2-1 TRBV27 CASSFPGTGLNEQFF TGTGCCAGCAGTTTCCCCGGGACAGGGTTGAATGAGCAGTTCTTC
NA NA TRBJ1-2 TRBV7-8 CASSFGFYGYTF TGTGCCAGCAGCTTTGGGTTCTATGGCTACACCTTC
NA TRBD1 TRBJ2-7 TRBV6-5 CASSPDRALPYF TGTGCCAGCAGCCCCGACAGGGCCCTGCCTTACTTC
once NA TRBJ1-2 TRBV10-2 CASSESFRVFVYGYTF TGCGCCAGCAGTGAGTCGTTTAGGGTATTTGTCTATGGCTACACCTTC
NA NA TRBJ1-6 TRBV21-1 CASSKALGGRLSYNSPLHF TGTGCCAGCAGCAAAGCGCTCGGGGGGCGGCTCTCCTATAATTCACCCCTCCACTTT
NA TRBD1 TRBJ2-7 TRBV28 CASKRSGTGLWEQYF TGTGCCAGCAAAAGGTCCGGGACAGGGTTGTGGGAGCAGTACTTC
NA NA TRBJ1-5 TRBV7-9 CASSPKGGMNQPQHF TGTGCCAGCAGCCCAAAGGGGGGTATGAATCAGCCCCAGCATTTT
NA TRBD1 TRBJ2-7 TRBV7-9 CASSDSEAGGRAYEQYF TGTGCCAGCTCCGATAGCGAGGCAGGGGGTAGGGCCTACGAGCAGTACTTC
NA NA TRBJ2-7 TRBV30 CAWRPPGLSYEQYF TGTGCCTGGAGGCCACCGGGACTGAGCTACGAGCAGTACTTC
once TRBD2 TRBJ2-7 TRBV7-9 CASSAGLAEIYEQYF TGTGCCAGCAGCGCGGGACTAGCGGAGATATACGAGCAGTACTTC
NA NA TRBJ1-1 TRBV7-3 CASSLFDGGGEAFF TGTGCCAGCAGCTTGTTTGACGGCGGGGGTGAAGCTTTCTTT
few TRBD1 TRBJ2-7 TRBV27 CASSERTGGIYEQYF TGTGCCAGCAGTGAGCGGACAGGGGGGATCTACGAGCAGTACTTC
NA TRBD2 TRBJ2-3 TRBV19 CASSMGPGGYTDTQYF TGTGCCAGTAGCATGGGCCCGGGGGGATACACAGATACGCAGTATTTT
NA TRBD2 TRBJ2-1 TRBV11-3 CASSPRLAGYNEQFF TGTGCCAGCAGCCCCAGACTAGCGGGGTACAATGAGCAGTTCTTC
once NA TRBJ2-7 TRBV4-3 CASSPSEHAFNEQYF TGCGCCAGCAGCCCTAGTGAACACGCATTTAACGAGCAGTACTTC
NA NA TRBJ1-5 TRBV4-1 CASSQGGLGGQPQHF TGCGCCAGCAGCCAAGGAGGGCTGGGGGGTCAGCCCCAGCATTTT
NA NA TRBJ1-1 TRBV10-1 CASSSWGTEAFF TGCGCCAGCAGCTCCTGGGGGACTGAAGCTTTCTTT
few NA TRBJ1-2 TRBV19 CASSTSGGYGYTF TGTGCCAGTAGTACCTCTGGGGGCTATGGCTACACCTTC
NA TRBD1 TRBJ2-3 TRBV30 CAWTTGTGTDTQYF TGTGCCTGGACTACCGGGACAGGAACAGATACGCAGTATTTT